The 4 T cell receptor delta chains below all came from one sample that was sequenced in a study of γδ T cells in repeated Plasmodium falciparum infection (dated by TCRdb to the early 2020s). For bulk TCR repertoire analysis, Vgamma9/Vdelta2+ and Vdelta2-negative gammadelta T cell populations were flow-sorted out of peripheral blood mononuclear cells. Libraries came from multiplex PCR. Sequenced using an Illumina MiSeq. TCRdb reprocessed the public data with the CATT caller; entries with the same nucleotide sequence were combined afterwards. This sample gives about 57,000 delta-chain clones in total; 1.7% of them show up just once. Jointly, the top ten make up approximately 15% of the sample. Sequenced input: gamma-delta T cells from blood. The receptors here all came from a pool of human donors (malaria-infected and uninfected, not separated).

At least ten counts were recorded for this clone. A far larger clone lies a single base away; this is likely a read error. Other DNA sequences within the sample encode an identical CDR3. The J gene is TRDJ1, the V gene TRDV1; D not certain. The CDR3 spans 11 residues. Germline CDR1 reads TSWWSYY; CDR2 reads QGS. The DNA for the CDR3 is TGTGCTCTTGGGGAAAATCGTAAACTCATTTTT. Translated: CALGENRKLIF.

As for this clone: A far bigger clonotype differs at one base, so this is likely a read error. The sample carries other DNA sequences with the same CDR3. The rearrangement links TRDV1 to TRDJ1; D possibly corresponds to TRDD3 (5 bases). The CDR3 has 19 amino acids. V lost 5 bases, J lost 1 base, and 26 bases lay in between. The germline CDR1 and CDR2 sequences are TSWWSYY and QGS. The CDR3 is CALGYLTRGPPGSTDKLIF. CDR3 DNA sequence: TGTGCTCTTGGGTACCTAACGAGGGGGCCCCCCGGGAGCACCGATAAACTCATCTTT.

The rearrangement joins TRDV1 to TRDJ2; maybe TRDD3 (6 bases). Germline matching of the DNA provided the J gene here, since TCRdb leaves it blank. CDR3 length: 19 amino acids. Germline V CDR1 and CDR2: TSWWSYY, QGS. V shed 4 bases and J shed 0 bases, with 21 bases lying between them. The CDR3 nucleotides read TGTGCTCTTGGGGGGTTCTACGGTTGGGGGCTATCTTTGACAGCACAACTCTTCTTT. Residues: CALGGFYGWGLSLTAQLFF.

As for this clone: This DNA translates differently at residue 20 from the TCRdb protein, which is that of a much larger clone; a read error is likely, and the protein shown is the DNA's own translation. The V gene is TRDV1; the J gene was not called; the table calls TRDD3, which could not be checked here. Germline assignment: CDR1 TSWWSYY and CDR2 QGS. This CDR3 is built from 21 residues. CDR3: CALGELHPTPDGGYDPDKLTF. Here the CDR3 DNA reads TGTGCTCTTGGGGAACTTCACCCTACCCCAGATGGGGGATACGACCCCGATAAACTCACCTTT.